A selection of T cell receptor beta chains follows, all from one sample in a study of cytomegalovirus exposure and HLA in healthy donors. Only in-frame clones appear in the TCRdb table, and some are missing; sequencing was by immunoSEQ multiplex PCR. The sample is made up of roughly 120,000 clones, and the top ten hold around 2.4% of it. Source material: PBMCs. Receptor source: a man aged 35 to 55 in good health and CMV-seronegative. CDR3s include the opening cysteine and the closing phenylalanine or tryptophan. The order of the fields is V gene, D gene, J gene, CDR3 protein, CDR3 DNA. The D gene is left open where the match is weak.

>TRBV27|TRBD2|TRBJ2-7
CAPGAGGYGSYEQYF
TGTGCCCCGGGGGCGGGAGGGTATGGATCCTACGAGCAGTACTTC
>TRBV11-3|TRBD1|TRBJ2-1
CASSLGGTGAYNEQFF
TGTGCCAGCAGCTTAGGTGGGACAGGGGCTTACAATGAGCAGTTCTTC
>TRBV4-1|.|TRBJ1-4
CASSLDFEKLFF
TGCGCCAGCAGCTTGGACTTCGAAAAACTGTTTTTT
>TRBV21-1|.|TRBJ2-5
CASSKFLGTGGSGETQYF
TGTGCCAGCAGCAAGTTTTTGGGGACAGGGGGAAGCGGAGAGACCCAGTACTTC
>TRBV28|TRBD2|TRBJ2-1
CASRGRLAGGLTNEQFF
TGTGCCAGCAGAGGACGCCTAGCGGGAGGCCTCACGAATGAGCAGTTCTTC
>TRBV7-9|.|TRBJ2-7
CASSPDSHEQYF
TGTGCCAGCAGCCCCGACTCCCACGAGCAGTACTTC
>TRBV7-2|.|TRBJ2-5
CASSLGYAEQTQYF
TGTGCCAGCAGCTTAGGATACGCGGAGCAGACCCAGTACTTC
>TRBV2|.|TRBJ1-1
CASIKDRNTEAFF
TGTGCCAGCATTAAAGATAGGAACACTGAAGCTTTCTTT
>TRBV28|TRBD2|TRBJ2-3
CASSGAGTSGDTQYF
TGTGCCAGCAGTGGAGCCGGGACTAGCGGAGATACGCAGTATTTT
>TRBV5-8|.|TRBJ1-4
CASSPRGWGPVELFF
TGTGCCAGCAGCCCAAGGGGGTGGGGGCCGGTGGAACTGTTTTTT
>TRBV4-2|TRBD1|TRBJ2-7
CASSQGQWDPSYEQYF
TGTGCCAGCAGCCAGGGACAGTGGGACCCCTCCTACGAGCAGTACTTC
>TRBV10-3|TRBD1|TRBJ2-5
CAISQGQQETQYF
TGTGCCATCAGTCAGGGACAGCAAGAGACCCAGTACTTC
>TRBV7-3|TRBD2|TRBJ2-1
CASSLTSGRLNEQFF
TGTGCCAGCAGCCTTACTAGCGGGAGGCTCAATGAGCAGTTCTTC
>TRBV10-1|TRBD2|TRBJ2-2
CASSALAGLGRAVLFF
TGCGCCAGCAGTGCTCTAGCGGGTTTGGGCCGGGCTGTGCTGTTTTTT
>TRBV10-2|TRBD2|TRBJ2-5
CASRGLAGEETQYF
TGCGCCAGCAGGGGACTAGCGGGAGAAGAGACCCAGTACTTC
>TRBV5-1|TRBD1|TRBJ2-7
CASTRDSAYEQYF
TGCGCCAGCACCCGGGACAGTGCCTACGAGCAGTACTTC
>TRBV7-3|.|TRBJ2-1
CASSSGASLGEQFF
TGTGCCAGCAGCTCTGGAGCTTCACTCGGTGAGCAGTTCTTC
>TRBV11-3|TRBD2|TRBJ2-4
CASSPPNSGRNIQYF
TGTGCCAGCAGCCCCCCAAATAGCGGGAGAAACATTCAGTACTTC
>TRBV11-3|TRBD2|TRBJ2-3
CASSFLYRGTSGTDTQYF
TGTGCCAGCAGCTTCCTCTATCGAGGGACTAGCGGTACAGATACGCAGTATTTT
>TRBV4-1|.|TRBJ1-3
CASSQGPYRENTIYF
TGCGCCAGCAGCCAAGGTCCGTACAGGGAGAACACCATATATTTT
>TRBV7-2|TRBD2|TRBJ2-7
CASSFGGGASYEQYF
TGTGCCAGCAGCTTTGGGGGAGGGGCCTCCTACGAGCAGTACTTC
>TRBV21-1|.|TRBJ2-7
CASSKPDTPYEQYF
TGTGCCAGCAGCAAACCGGACACCCCCTACGAGCAGTACTTC
>TRBV7-9|TRBD2|TRBJ2-1
CASSRTSGSVEQFF
TGTGCCAGCAGCCGGACTAGCGGGTCTGTGGAGCAGTTCTTC